The 23 T cell receptor beta chains given below trace back to one sample, sequenced in a study of T cells in Graves' hyperthyroidism and ophthalmopathy. Amplification targeted TCR beta CDR3 regions from RNA transcripts. The TCR CDR3 was amplified in a first-round RT-PCR using the HTBI primer set. TCRdb re-derived calls from the multiplex PCR reads in MiXCR, one entry per CDR3 protein. This sample has under 550,000 distinct CDR3 sequences, with about 13% found just once. The specimen was blood. The receptors shown here come from a woman under 30 with Graves' hyperthyroidism.

This clonotype was seen a few times. The chain couples TRBV9 to TRBJ2-1, with 10 nucleotides matching TRBD2. Unmatched junction bases numbered 5, after V lost 0 bases and J lost 5 bases. The CDR3 sequence is 16 residues long. Germline V gives CDR1 SGDLS, CDR2 YYNGEE. In DNA form, the CDR3 reads TGTGCCAGCAGCGTAGGTGGACTAGCGGCTAACAATGAGCAGTTCTTC. This sequence encodes CASSVGGLAANNEQFF.

This clonotype appeared many times. The chain links TRBV18 to TRBJ1-1; 9 nucleotides agree with TRBD1. V lost 3 bases and J lost 4; bases outside the gene matches: 3. Germline-derived CDR1 and CDR2 are KGHSH and LQKENI. The CDR3 is 14 amino acids. Here the CDR3 DNA reads TGTGCCAGCTCACCGACAGGGGGTCCCACTGAAGCTTTCTTT. Protein sequence: CASSPTGGPTEAFF.

Ten or more counts support this clonotype. The chain uses TRBV7-6 and TRBJ2-1; TRBD2 matches 13 bases. In germline, CDR1 is SGHVS, CDR2 FNYEAQ. The CDR3 consists of 17 residues. V trimming: 4 bases; J trimming: 3 bases; junction bases outside the gene matches: 6. The CDR3 protein is CASSSRTSGSLYNEQFF. CDR3 DNA sequence: TGTGCCAGCAGCTCAAGGACTAGCGGGAGCCTCTACAATGAGCAGTTCTTC.

J is TRBJ2-6 and V is TRBV10-3, with 8 bases that match TRBD1. The V gene's germline CDR1 is ENHRY and CDR2 SYGVKD. The CDR3 totals 19 residues. V trimming: 2 bases; J trimming: 0 bases; junction bases outside the gene matches: 9. CDR3 region: CAISEKGGTGGSGANVLTF. The CDR3 nucleotides read TGTGCCATCAGTGAGAAGGGAGGTACAGGGGGCTCTGGGGCCAACGTCCTGACTTTC.

This clonotype was counted many times. In nucleotides, the CDR3 is TGTGCCAGCAGCTTGGATGGGGGGCGCGTTGGCACTGAAGCTTTCTTT. This encodes CASSLDGGRVGTEAFF. The rearrangement uses TRBV5-4 and TRBJ1-1; maybe TRBD1 (6 bases). The germline V gene has CDR1 SGHNT and CDR2 YYREEE (reference sequence). V lost 0 bases, J lost 4 bases, and 16 bases lay in between. The CDR3 consists of 16 residues. Together with reference TRBV5-4 and TRBJ1-1, the CDR3 gives the full variable domain: ETGVTQSPTHLIKTRGQQVTLRCSSQSGHNTVSWYQQALGQGPQFIFQYYREEENGRGNFPPRFSGLQFPNYSSELNVNALELDDSALYLCASSLDGGRVGTEAFFGQGTRLTVV.

The CDR3 DNA reads TGTGCCAGCAGTTTAATCGCCCTCAACGGGGAGCTGTTTTTT. It yields the protein CASSLIALNGELFF. The rearrangement uses TRBV27 and TRBJ2-2; D ambiguous. This CDR3 has 14 residues. V was trimmed by 2 bases and J by 7 bases, leaving 11 bases between them. The germline CDR1 and CDR2 sequences are MNHEY and SMNVEV (reference sequence).

The V call is TRBV19, the J call TRBJ1-1; D is undetermined. CDR1 and CDR2 from the germline V gene are LNHDA and SQIVND (reference sequence). Deletions cut 2 bases from V and 3 bases from J, with 7 bases between. CDR3 size: 13 residues. In DNA form, the CDR3 reads TGTGCCAGTAGTATACGCGAGCACACTGAAGCTTTCTTT. It codes for CASSIREHTEAFF.

This clonotype came up many times. The rearrangement links TRBV30 to TRBJ1-1; 7 bases match TRBD1. This CDR3 has 14 amino acids. V trimming: 5 bases; J trimming: 5 bases; junction bases outside the gene matches: 11. CDR1 GTSNPN and CDR2 SVGIG come from the germline V gene (reference sequence). The CDR3 protein is CAWDPGETGTEAFF. DNA for the CDR3: TGTGCCTGGGACCCAGGGGAGACAGGGACTGAAGCTTTCTTT.

This chain joins TRBV13 and TRBJ1-2; D perhaps matches TRBD1 (6 bases). Trimming removed 0 bases from V and 4 bases from J, with 12 bases in between. CDR1 and CDR2 (germline): PRHDT, FYEKMQ (reference sequence). This CDR3 comprises 15 residues. The CDR3 DNA reads TGTGCCAGCAGCTTAGGGCCAGGGGTTGGCTATGGCTACACCTTC. This gives the protein CASSLGPGVGYGYTF.

This clonotype was observed a few times. The rearrangement joins TRBV19 to TRBJ2-1; a weak D match, TRBD1 (7 bases). CDR3 length equals 16 residues. Germline assignment: CDR1 LNHDA and CDR2 SQIVND (reference sequence). Trimming cost V 5 bases and J 5 bases, with 19 bases left between them. This chain's CDR3 is CASSQVSGQGDNEQFF. As DNA, the CDR3 is TGTGCCAGTAGTCAAGTGAGCGGGCAGGGGGACAATGAGCAGTTCTTC.

The V call is TRBV11-2, the J call TRBJ2-5; 8 nucleotides match TRBD1. The CDR3 runs to 15 residues. The junction had 9 bases not matched to a gene; V was cut back by 5 bases and J by 4 bases. The germline V gene encodes CDR1 SGHAT and CDR2 FQNNGV. In DNA form, the CDR3 reads TGTGCCAGCAGCCCTGGGACAGGCCGGGTAGAGACCCAGTACTTC. It encodes CASSPGTGRVETQYF.

The rearrangement joins TRBV19 to TRBJ2-7; D might be TRBD2 (7 bases). The CDR3 is 14 residues long. The V gene's germline CDR1 is LNHDA and CDR2 SQIVND (reference sequence). V gave up 9 bases and J gave up 3 bases, with 18 bases separating them. This CDR3 is CASSSRGGGYEQYF. The CDR3, as DNA: TGTGCCAGCAGCTCAAGGGGGGGCGGCTACGAGCAGTACTTC.

This clonotype showed up just a few times. The chain joins TRBV12-3 or TRBV12-4 to TRBJ1-1; tentatively, D is TRBD1 (6 bases). This CDR3 region has 13 residues. V gave up 10 bases and J gave up 4 bases, with 16 bases separating them. The CDR3 loop is CAMERRGSTEAFF. DNA for the CDR3: TGTGCCATGGAGCGGAGGGGGAGCACTGAAGCTTTCTTT.

This clonotype was found a few times. The rearrangement links TRBV6-1 to TRBJ2-7; 12 bases are a match to TRBD1. The germline gives CDR1 MNHNS, CDR2 SASEGT. This CDR3 region has 15 residues. The ends lost 3 bases at V and 4 bases at J; junction bases unmatched: 4. CDR3 DNA: TGTGCCAGCAGTGAGGGGACAGGGGGCTTTTACGAGCAGTACTTC. Protein sequence: CASSEGTGGFYEQYF.

In regard to this clonotype: The junction differs from germline at one of its ends, possibly a read error. The chain has TRBV18 and TRBJ1-2; D remains ambiguous. Germline V gives CDR1 KGHSH, CDR2 LQKENI. There are 13 residues in the CDR3. The CDR3: CASSPPQNYGHTF. The CDR3 region has the DNA TGTGCCAGCTCACCACCACAGAACTATGGCCACACCTTC.

The chain couples TRBV13 to TRBJ2-7; 9 nucleotides match TRBD2. Germline CDR1 and CDR2: PRHDT and FYEKMQ (reference sequence). This CDR3 contains 17 residues. The ends lost 5 bases at V and 1 base at J; junction bases unmatched: 12. DNA for the CDR3: TGTGCCAGCAGCCCCACCGAGAATAGCGGGAGATCCTACGAGCAGTACTTC. It encodes CASSPTENSGRSYEQYF.

This clonotype was picked up many times. The V and J genes are TRBV28 and TRBJ1-1; 9 positions match TRBD1. Germline CDR1 MDHEN, CDR2 SYDVKM. Trimming cost V 6 bases and J 6 bases; bases outside gene matches: 11. The CDR3 is 15 amino acids. The CDR3, as DNA: TGTGCCAGCAGGCCCCGGGACAGGGTAAGCTCTGAAGCTTTCTTT. This encodes CASRPRDRVSSEAFF. The variable domain in full, completed from reference TRBV28 and TRBJ1-1, reads DVKVTQSSRYLVKRTGEKVFLECVQDMDHENMFWYRQDPGLGLRLIYFSYDVKMKEKGDIPEGYSVSREKKERFSLILESASTNQTSMYLCASRPRDRVSSEAFFGQGTRLTVV.

This clonotype has only a few counts. The rearrangement uses TRBV5-6 and TRBJ1-1; D is undetermined. Trimming left V 0 bases short and J 4 bases short, with 13 bases between. Germline values: CDR1 SGHDT, CDR2 YYEEEE. This CDR3 is built from 15 residues. CDR3: CASSLGTWGGTEAFF. The CDR3, as DNA: TGTGCCAGCAGCTTGGGAACCTGGGGTGGCACTGAAGCTTTCTTT.

This clonotype was seen at least ten times. The gene calls are TRBV7-2 and TRBJ2-7, with 7 nucleotides matching TRBD2. This CDR3 contains 13 residues. After removal of 6 bases from V and 6 bases from J, the junction contained 8 bases not matched to a gene. The germline gives CDR1 SGHTA, CDR2 FQGNSA. CDR3 in DNA: TGTGCCAGCAGTCTAACGGGGGGTCGCGAGCAGTACTTC. Encoded protein: CASSLTGGREQYF.

Many counts were recorded for this clonotype. The CDR3 loop is CSASPGLPYNEQFF. In DNA, the CDR3 is TGCAGTGCTAGCCCCGGACTACCCTACAATGAGCAGTTCTTC. The J gene is TRBJ2-1, the V gene TRBV20-1, with a tentative D call TRBD2 (6 bases). The CDR3 sequence is 14 residues long. Germline loops: CDR1 DFQATT, CDR2 SNEGSKA (reference sequence). Deletions cut 3 bases from V and 2 bases from J, with 11 bases between.

At least ten counts were recorded for this clonotype. The chain is built from TRBV12-3 or TRBV12-4 and TRBJ1-6; D not certain. Trimming took 1 base from V and 7 from J, leaving 5 bases between them. The length of the CDR3 is 13 residues. The CDR3 sequence: CASSLGRNSPLHF. Written as DNA, the CDR3 is TGTGCCAGCAGTTTAGGGAGGAATTCACCCCTCCACTTT.

This clonotype was seen at least ten times. The gene calls are TRBV2 and TRBJ2-1; D gene unclear. Between the trimmed V and J ends, which lost 3 bases and 10 bases, there was a span of 10 bases. Looked up from germline, CDR1 is SNHLY and CDR2 is FYNNEI. The CDR3 consists of 12 residues. CDR3 protein: CASSETTEEQFF. CDR3 sequence (DNA): TGTGCCAGCAGTGAGACAACGGAAGAGCAGTTCTTC. Filled out from reference TRBV2 and TRBJ2-1, the complete variable domain reads EPEVTQTPSHQVTQMGQEVILRCVPISNHLYFYWYRQILGQKVEFLVSFYNNEISEKSEIFDDQFSVERPDGSNFTLKIRSTKLEDSAMYFCASSETTEEQFFGPGTRLTVL.

This clonotype was seen ten or more times. The CDR3 DNA is TGTGCCAGCAGCTTGGGAGGGACAGCTAATGAAAAACTGTTTTTT. Translating it yields CASSLGGTANEKLFF. This chain uses TRBV7-9 with TRBJ1-4, with 7 bases matching TRBD1. Germline CDR1 reads SEHNR; CDR2 reads FQNEAQ (reference sequence). Trimming cost V 3 bases and J 3 bases; bases outside gene matches: 4. The CDR3 spans 15 residues.